These 19 T cell receptor beta chains came from one sample sequenced in a study of blood T cell repertoires in COVID-19. Method: immunoSEQ multiplex PCR; TCRdb's copy keeps in-frame clones and lacks some. This sample has 200,000 to 250,000 clones, with 82% found just once. Sequences were obtained from peripheral blood. These receptors came from a woman between 18 and 30 years old with acute or convalescent COVID-19.

The CDR3 coding sequence is TGTGCCAGCAGTCAATGGACAGCCCCAAACCACTACAATGAGCAGTTCTTC. As protein: CASSQWTAPNHYNEQFF. The genes are TRBV27 and TRBJ2-1; possible D gene TRBD1, 6 bases. CDR1 is MNHEY, CDR2 SMNVEV, per germline (reference sequence). The CDR3 sequence is 17 residues long. V lost 5 bases, J lost 3 bases, and 20 bases lay in between.

Points on this clone: Germline and junction disagree at one end, which may indicate a read error. This rearrangement joins TRBV6-1 to TRBJ1-2; tentatively, D is TRBD1 (5 bases). CDR3 length: 14 amino acids. Germline V gene data show CDR1 as MNHNS and CDR2 as SASEGT. DNA for the CDR3: TGTGCCAGCCGTGACAGTGAGGAAAGCTATGGCTACACCTTC. It codes for CASRDSEESYGYTF.

The chain combines TRBV14 with TRBJ2-3; TRBD2 matches at 8 bases. CDR1 and CDR2 from the germline V gene are SGHDN and FVKESK. Germline trimming cut 4 bases from V and 3 bases from J; bases unmatched to any gene: 0. This CDR3 comprises 13 residues. The CDR3 is CASSLAGTDTQYF. The CDR3 DNA sequence: TGTGCCAGCAGCCTAGCGGGAACAGATACGCAGTATTTT. The full variable domain, its missing parts supplied by reference TRBV14 and TRBJ2-3, is EAGVTQFPSHSVIEKGQTVTLRCDPISGHDNLYWYRRVMGKEIKFLLHFVKESKQDESGMPNNRFLAERTGGTYSTLKVQPAELEDSGVYFCASSLAGTDTQYFGPGTRLTVL.

The rearrangement links TRBV7-2 to TRBJ1-4; 9 bases fit TRBD1. The CDR3 spans 16 residues. V lost 5 bases, J lost 4 bases, and 8 bases stayed unmatched. Germline values: CDR1 SGHTA, CDR2 FQGNSA. DNA for the CDR3: TGTGCCAGCAGCCGGAACAGGGGGCCGGGTAATGAAAAACTGTTTTTT. Its protein product is CASSRNRGPGNEKLFF.

The chain combines TRBV27 with TRBJ1-2, with D possibly matching TRBD1 (5 bases). V dropped 5 bases and J dropped 10 bases, with 26 bases sitting between them. CDR3 length equals 16 residues. Germline-derived CDR1 and CDR2 are MNHEY and SMNVEV (reference sequence). The DNA of the CDR3 is TGTGCCAGCAGTCTCAATCCCCTGGACAAGGGCCCGCACTACACCTTC. Amino acid sequence: CASSLNPLDKGPHYTF.

The chain employs TRBV9 and TRBJ1-1; a weak D match, TRBD1 (5 bases). V was clipped by 0 bases and J by 8 bases, with 14 bases between them. The CDR3 spans 14 residues. Germline assignment: CDR1 SGDLS and CDR2 YYNGEE. Here the CDR3 DNA reads TGTGCCAGCAGCGTAGACTATGGAGGGACCGAAGCTTTCTTT. Protein product: CASSVDYGGTEAFF.

This clone was detected only once. The V call is TRBV18, the J call TRBJ1-2; D is possibly TRBD1 (5 bases). With 0 bases removed from V and 2 bases from J, the gap between germline ends came to 13 bases. CDR3 length: 16 residues. Germline lookup yields CDR1 KGHSH and CDR2 LQKENI. The DNA of the CDR3 is TGTGCCAGCTCACCACCGGGAGGGGCCGAGAACTATGGCTACACCTTC. Translation gives CASSPPGGAENYGYTF.

Note on this clone: Other nucleotide sequences from this sample produce the same CDR3. This chain connects TRBV18 to TRBJ1-4; perhaps TRBD1 as D (6 bases). CDR3 length equals 15 residues. The germline CDR1 and CDR2 sequences are KGHSH and LQKENI. V was cut by 1 base and J by 2 bases, with 8 bases left in between. DNA for the CDR3: TGTGCCAGCTCACCACGCGGGGGCACTAATGAAAAACTGTTTTTT. As protein: CASSPRGGTNEKLFF.

This chain links TRBV18 with TRBJ2-1; D remains unclear. Trimming took off 8 bases at V and 8 bases at J, with 19 bases between the two ends. The CDR3 contains 14 residues. Germline-derived CDR1 and CDR2 are KGHSH and LQKENI. Here the CDR3 reads CASQQKNGGDEQFF. Written as DNA, the CDR3 is TGTGCCAGCCAACAGAAGAATGGTGGCGATGAGCAGTTCTTC.

V gene TRBV3-1 (or the pseudogene TRBV3-2) combines with J gene TRBJ2-3, with D possibly matching TRBD2 (6 bases). Trimming removed 3 bases at V and 8 bases at J, with 12 bases between. The CDR3 runs 13 residues. From germline, CDR1 is LGHDT and CDR2 YNNKEL (reference sequence). CDR3 in amino acids: CASSHSVAVTQYF. The CDR3, as DNA: TGTGCCAGCAGCCATTCCGTAGCGGTTACGCAGTATTTT.

For the CDR3, the DNA is TGTGCCAGCAGTTACCCCGATATGACAGCTCCAGATACGCAGTATTTT. This encodes CASSYPDMTAPDTQYF. This chain uses TRBV6-6 with TRBJ2-3, with D perhaps TRBD1 (5 bases). The CDR3 contains 16 residues. Germline CDR1 MNHNY, CDR2 SVGAGI (reference sequence). V lost 2 bases to trimming and J lost 4 bases, with 16 bases between them.

This CDR3 is CASSLGTGVENEQFF. The CDR3 region has the DNA TGCGCCAGCAGCTTAGGGACAGGGGTTGAGAATGAGCAGTTCTTC. The chain couples TRBV5-1 to TRBJ2-1; 10 nucleotides match TRBD1. CDR3 length: 15 amino acids. V dropped 2 bases and J dropped 7; count of bases not matched to a gene: 6. From germline, CDR1 is SGHRS and CDR2 YFSETQ.

The V call is TRBV11-1, the J call TRBJ2-5; 7 bases map to TRBD2. The CDR3 covers 16 residues. V gave up 1 base and J gave up 5 bases; unmatched junction bases: 10. The germline CDR1 and CDR2 sequences are SGHAT and FQDESV (reference sequence). The CDR3 reads CASSLVGLTRGETQYF. The CDR3 DNA follows: TGTGCCAGCAGCTTAGTGGGATTAACGCGGGGGGAGACCCAGTACTTC.

This clone occurred a few times. The V and J genes are TRBV4-3 and TRBJ2-7; D not certain. CDR3 length equals 14 residues. V lost 0 bases and J 3 bases, leaving 9 bases between the germline ends. Germline-derived CDR1 and CDR2 are LGHNA and YSLEER. This CDR3 is CASSQDNNVYEQYF. In DNA form, the CDR3 reads TGCGCCAGCAGCCAAGATAACAACGTCTACGAGCAGTACTTC.

The J gene is TRBJ2-1, the V gene TRBV30; TRBD2 matches at 10 bases. With 3 bases clipped from V and 7 bases from J, the junction kept 9 bases outside the gene matches. The CDR3 is 15 residues long. Germline-derived CDR1 and CDR2 are GTSNPN and SVGIG (reference sequence). CDR3 residues: CAWSAGTSEVNEQFF. CDR3 nucleotides: TGTGCCTGGAGCGCTGGGACTAGCGAGGTAAATGAGCAGTTCTTC.

The chain combines TRBV28 with TRBJ1-5; 9 nucleotides agree with TRBD1. The CDR3 spans 14 residues. J was trimmed by 5 bases and V by 6 bases; bases with no gene match: 5. CDR1 is MDHEN and CDR2 is SYDVKM in the germline V gene. CDR3 sequence reads: CASSLDRGDQPQHF. The CDR3 DNA sequence: TGTGCCAGCAGCTTAGACAGGGGGGATCAGCCCCAGCATTTT.

The CDR3, as DNA: TGCGCCAGCAGCCTCGGGACAGGGGGAACGTCCAAAAACATTCAGTACTTC. It yields the protein CASSLGTGGTSKNIQYF. The chain has TRBV5-1 and TRBJ2-4, with 11 bases identical to TRBD1. This CDR3 is built from 17 residues. Trimming cost V 4 bases and J 2 bases; bases outside gene matches: 8. Germline values: CDR1 SGHRS, CDR2 YFSETQ.

J is TRBJ2-5 and V is TRBV28; D might be TRBD1 (6 bases). CDR1 and CDR2 from the germline V gene are MDHEN and SYDVKM. The CDR3 consists of 15 residues. V lost 4 bases and J 3 bases, leaving 15 bases between the germline ends. CDR3 residues: CASSSGARSEETQYF. The CDR3 region has the DNA TGTGCCAGCAGTTCAGGGGCCCGCTCAGAAGAGACCCAGTACTTC.

The rearrangement links TRBV15 to TRBJ2-3; 8 bases are a match to TRBD2. V was clipped by 6 bases and J by 0 bases; unmatched bases: 8. Germline assignment: CDR1 LNHNV and CDR2 YYDKDF (reference sequence). CDR3 length: 16 residues. Here the CDR3 DNA reads TGTGCCACCAGTCGGTATAGCGGGACTAGCACAGATACGCAGTATTTT. This translates into CATSRYSGTSTDTQYF. Variable domain in full (rest from reference TRBV15 and TRBJ2-3): DAMVIQNPRYQVTQFGKPVTLSCSQTLNHNVMYWYQQKSSQAPKLLFHYYDKDFNNEADTPDNFQSRRPNTSFCFLDIRSPGLGDTAMYLCATSRYSGTSTDTQYFGPGTRLTVL.